These 32 T cell receptor beta chains share one sample of origin, sequenced in a study of T cells after yellow fever vaccination (dated by TCRdb to the late 2010s). The library relied on 5' RACE. These reads were obtained on an Illumina NovaSeq 6000. TCRdb redid the processing of the public reads, applying fastp at Q25 and MiXCR, and retained in-frame beta chains. One record per CDR3 amino acid sequence lists the most common genes and DNA. This sample gives approximately 93,000 distinct CDR3 sequences in total; 5.8% of them show up just once. The top ten hold roughly two fifths of the sample. The meaning of the sample's treatment or condition label: live attenuated yellow fever vaccine strain. The specimen comprised CD8+ T cells sorted from PBMCs, sampled 10 days after the yellow fever booster vaccination. The receptors here all came from a man aged 18 to 29 who received the YFV17D yellow fever vaccine.

The sample holds many counts of this clonotype. This chain joins TRBV7-9 and TRBJ2-1, with 10 nucleotides matching TRBD1. J was trimmed by 2 bases and V by 4 bases; bases with no gene match: 8. CDR3 length: 17 amino acids. Germline V lookup: CDR1 SEHNR, CDR2 FQNEAQ (reference sequence). CDR3 coding DNA: TGTGCCAGCAGCTCCGGGACAGGGGAATTTCCCTACAATGAGCAGTTCTTC. Its translation is CASSSGTGEFPYNEQFF.

In the case of this clonotype: Sequence at one end of the junction differs from germline and may be a read error. The CDR3 spells CASSQGRGLDTLYF. The CDR3 DNA follows: TGTGCCAGCAGCCAAGGGAGGGGTTTAGATACGCTGTATTTT. The J gene is TRBJ2-3, the V gene TRBV13, with 7 bases aligning to TRBD2. CDR1 is PRHDT, CDR2 FYEKMQ, per germline (reference sequence). The CDR3 spans 14 residues.

This clonotype was detected only a few times. V and J are TRBV7-2 and TRBJ2-3; the D is unclear. The V end lost 1 base, the J end lost 2 bases, and 10 bases lay between the germline ends. CDR1 is SGHTA and CDR2 is FQGNSA in the germline V gene. The CDR3 spans 15 residues. The CDR3, as DNA: TGTGCCAGCAGCTTAGAGGATGGGATCACAGATACGCAGTATTTT. Translation gives CASSLEDGITDTQYF.

The CDR3 loop is CASIPLLSGANVLTF. In DNA, the CDR3 is TGTGCCAGCATCCCCTTGCTCTCTGGGGCCAACGTCCTGACTTTC. The genes are TRBV7-9 and TRBJ2-6; no firm D call. The CDR3 loop spans 15 amino acids. Germline CDR1 and CDR2: SEHNR and FQNEAQ (reference sequence). V lost 7 bases to trimming and J lost 0 bases, with 10 bases between them.

This clonotype has a handful of counts. V is TRBV7-9 and J is TRBJ2-5; D unclear. This CDR3 comprises 11 residues. V lost 4 bases and J lost 7, with 7 bases in between. Germline CDR1 is SEHNR and CDR2 is FQNEAQ (reference sequence). The CDR3 nucleotides read TGTGCCAGCAGCTCCACGCGGACCCAGTACTTC. This sequence encodes CASSSTRTQYF.

The table lists this clonotype with a few counts. The chain employs TRBV19 and TRBJ1-5; no clear D. With 5 bases removed from V and 0 bases from J, the gap between germline ends came to 14 bases. The CDR3 sequence is 16 residues long. Germline CDR1 reads LNHDA; CDR2 reads SQIVND (reference sequence). CDR3 in DNA: TGTGCCAGTAGTCCCGAGCGTCGGAATAGCAATCAGCCCCAGCATTTT. Translating gives CASSPERRNSNQPQHF.

This clonotype turned up a few times. J is TRBJ2-1 and V is TRBV15; perhaps TRBD1 as D (5 bases). The CDR3 runs 15 residues. Trimming pared 5 bases from V and 2 bases from J, leaving 13 bases between. Looked up from germline, CDR1 is LNHNV and CDR2 is YYDKDF (reference sequence). The CDR3 reads CATSPWQGTYNEQFF. CDR3 DNA sequence: TGTGCCACCAGCCCCTGGCAGGGTACCTACAATGAGCAGTTCTTC.

This clonotype showed up just a few times. This rearrangement joins TRBV7-9 to TRBJ1-2; D remains unclear. Per germline, CDR1 SEHNR and CDR2 FQNEAQ (reference sequence). This CDR3 has 14 amino acids. Trimming took 4 bases from V and 4 from J, leaving 13 bases between them. The CDR3 bases are TGTGCCAGCAGCTCCAACCAGGAGAGCTATGGCTACACCTTC. Translated, it gives CASSSNQESYGYTF.

This clonotype was found a few times. The chain links TRBV7-2 to TRBJ2-1; 9 bases match TRBD1. J lost 9 bases, V lost 7 bases, and 16 bases had no gene match. The CDR3 runs to 16 residues. Germline V CDR1 and CDR2: SGHTA, FQGNSA. CDR3 residues: CASTFPRDRAEREQFF. Written as DNA, the CDR3 is TGTGCCAGCACGTTCCCCCGGGACAGGGCAGAGCGTGAGCAGTTCTTC.

The chain joins TRBV27 to TRBJ2-7; 8 positions agree with TRBD2. The CDR3 has 14 amino acids. Germline-derived CDR1 and CDR2 are MNHEY and SMNVEV (reference sequence). Unmatched junction bases numbered 7, after V lost 5 bases and J lost 4 bases. CDR3 sequence: CASSPGTRGYEQYF. The CDR3 DNA sequence: TGTGCCAGCAGTCCCGGGACTAGGGGGTACGAGCAGTACTTC.

This clonotype was seen a few times. The rearrangement joins TRBV15 to TRBJ2-5; tentatively, D is TRBD1 (6 bases). Germline V gene lookup returns CDR1 LNHNV and CDR2 YYDKDF (reference sequence). The CDR3 spans 15 residues. Trimming left V 3 bases short and J 5 bases short, with 16 bases between. The CDR3 coding sequence is TGTGCCACCAGCAGTCTGACAGGCTGGGCGGAGACCCAGTACTTC. Translation gives CATSSLTGWAETQYF.

This sequence joins TRBV7-2 and TRBJ2-1, with unresolved D. Germline CDR1 reads SGHTA; CDR2 reads FQGNSA. The CDR3 length is 13 residues. V shed 5 bases and J shed 4 bases, with 9 bases lying between them. The CDR3, as DNA: TGTGCCAGCAGCCCGAGTAGATACAATGAGCAGTTCTTC. Translated, it gives CASSPSRYNEQFF. Together with reference TRBV7-2 and TRBJ2-1, the CDR3 gives the full variable domain: GAGVSQSPSNKVTEKGKDVELRCDPISGHTALYWYRQSLGQGLEFLIYFQGNSAPDKSGLPSDRFSAERTGGSVSTLTIQRTQQEDSAVYLCASSPSRYNEQFFGPGTRLTVL.

This clonotype appeared a few times. The chain uses TRBV12-3 or TRBV12-4 and TRBJ2-7, with D perhaps TRBD1 or TRBD2 (5 bases each). Trimming cost V 7 bases and J 5 bases, with 15 bases left between them. The CDR3 sequence is 13 residues long. CDR3 sequence reads: CASTGPFSHEQYF. The CDR3 DNA reads as TGTGCCAGCACGGGACCCTTTTCCCACGAGCAGTACTTC.

The rearrangement joins TRBV9 to TRBJ2-3, with D perhaps matching TRBD2 (6 bases). CDR3 length equals 15 residues. CDR1 and CDR2 from the germline V gene are SGDLS and YYNGEE. Trimming left V 3 bases short and J 2 bases short, with 13 bases between. The CDR3 DNA reads as TGTGCCAGCAGCGCACCGGGGGAGGACACAGATACGCAGTATTTT. Translating gives CASSAPGEDTDTQYF.

In its sample, this clonotype was seen a few times. The CDR3 loop is CASSSLQTSDRETQYF. CDR3 DNA sequence: TGTGCCAGCAGTTCCCTCCAAACTAGCGACCGAGAGACCCAGTACTTC. The chain employs TRBV27 and TRBJ2-5; TRBD2 agrees at 7 bases. Germline V gene lookup returns CDR1 MNHEY and CDR2 SMNVEV (reference sequence). V was pared by 4 bases and J by 4 bases, with 12 bases of the junction left unmatched. CDR3 length: 16 residues.

This rearrangement joins TRBV4-3 to TRBJ2-5; either TRBD1 or TRBD2 may supply D (6 bases each). The V end lost 3 bases, the J end lost 4 bases, and 18 bases lay between the germline ends. CDR1 and CDR2 (germline): LGHNA, YSLEER. This CDR3 spans 16 amino acids. DNA for the CDR3: TGCGCCAGCAGCCAGGGTCCCGGGGGCATGGGAGAGACCCAGTACTTC. Translated: CASSQGPGGMGETQYF.

The DNA of the CDR3 is TGTGCCAGCAGCATGGGACAGGGTGGCTACGAGCAGTACTTC. Its translation is CASSMGQGGYEQYF. The rearrangement links TRBV5-4 to TRBJ2-7; TRBD1 agrees at 9 bases. Germline values: CDR1 SGHNT, CDR2 YYREEE (reference sequence). The CDR3 length is 14 residues. J lost 3 bases, V lost 4 bases, and 5 bases had no gene match.

This clonotype was picked up a small number of times. The chain joins TRBV4-3 to TRBJ2-2, with D possibly matching TRBD2 (6 bases). The V gene lost 0 bases and the J gene lost 5 bases, with 16 bases spanning the gap. The CDR3 has 17 residues. In germline, CDR1 is LGHNA, CDR2 YSLEER. The CDR3 DNA reads TGCGCCAGCAGCCAAGATATGCTAGGCGGGGCGACCGGGGAGCTGTTTTTT. Its protein is CASSQDMLGGATGELFF.

This clonotype was found a few times. This sequence joins TRBV29-1 and TRBJ2-7; the D is unclear. Germline CDR1 is SQVTM and CDR2 is ANQGSEA. V gave up 1 base and J gave up 2 bases, with 18 bases separating them. CDR3 size: 16 residues. The CDR3 loop reads CSVEGVANTQAYEQYF. The CDR3 region has the DNA TGCAGCGTTGAAGGAGTGGCAAACACCCAAGCCTACGAGCAGTACTTC.

This clonotype was detected a few times. The chain links TRBV20-1 to TRBJ2-7, with D hard to call. CDR1 is DFQATT and CDR2 is SNEGSKA in the germline V gene (reference sequence). V dropped 7 bases and J dropped 3 bases, with 13 bases sitting between them. The CDR3 has 12 amino acids. As DNA, the CDR3 is TGCAGTGAGTTTTGGGTTCGCTACGAGCAGTACGTC. It yields the protein CSEFWVRYEQYV.

This clonotype came up a few times. This chain connects TRBV27 to TRBJ2-6, with D possibly matching TRBD2 (7 bases). The germline V and J ends were trimmed by 1 base and 1 base, with 17 bases remaining between them. The CDR3 extends over 19 amino acids. Germline V gene lookup returns CDR1 MNHEY and CDR2 SMNVEV (reference sequence). CDR3 protein: CASSLWGGRVKSGANVLTF. The CDR3 DNA is TGTGCCAGCAGTTTATGGGGGGGGCGTGTTAAGTCTGGGGCCAACGTCCTGACTTTC.

This chain connects TRBV4-2 to TRBJ2-3, with 10 bases identical to TRBD2. The CDR3 totals 17 residues. J gave up 3 bases and V 2 bases, and 8 bases lay outside the gene matches. CDR1 and CDR2 (germline): LGHNA, YNFKEQ. The CDR3 DNA is TGTGCCAGCAGCCAATTCGGTGGACTAGCGGTAACAGATACGCAGTATTTT. Encoded protein: CASSQFGGLAVTDTQYF.

This clonotype was recorded many times. The chain has TRBV4-1 and TRBJ2-2; the match to TRBD1 covers 12 bases. CDR3 length: 15 amino acids. The germline gives CDR1 MGHRA, CDR2 YSYEKL. V trimming: 3 bases; J trimming: 7 bases; junction bases outside the gene matches: 3. CDR3 DNA: TGCGCCAGCAGCCAGGGACAGGGGGCTAGCGGGGAGCTGTTTTTT. Amino acids: CASSQGQGASGELFF.

A few counts support this clonotype. The chain has TRBV29-1 and TRBJ2-1; 13 bases agree with TRBD2. This CDR3 contains 16 residues. CDR1 and CDR2 (germline): SQVTM, ANQGSEA. Germline trimming cut 0 bases from V and 9 bases from J; bases unmatched to any gene: 8. For the CDR3, the DNA is TGCAGCGTTGAAGAAGCGACTAGCGGGGGGTCGGCTGAGCAGTTCTTC. Its protein product is CSVEEATSGGSAEQFF.

There are many counts of this clonotype. In DNA, the CDR3 is TGCGCCAGCAGCCAAGCAGGGGTTTTATCGTTTGAAGCTTTCTTT. This translates into CASSQAGVLSFEAFF. V and J are TRBV4-1 and TRBJ1-1, with TRBD1 as a possible D gene (6 bases). V lost 1 base to trimming and J lost 7 bases, with 16 bases between them. Germline CDR1 reads MGHRA; CDR2 reads YSYEKL. The CDR3 extends over 15 amino acids.

The V gene is TRBV4-1, the J gene TRBJ2-5, with TRBD1 matching 12 bases. V dropped 1 base and J dropped 5; count of bases not matched to a gene: 5. The CDR3 contains 16 residues. The germline CDR1 and CDR2 sequences are MGHRA and YSYEKL. CDR3 amino acids: CASSQVGTGGRETQYF. The CDR3, as DNA: TGCGCCAGCAGCCAAGTCGGGACAGGGGGCCGGGAGACCCAGTACTTC.

This clonotype was observed at least ten times. The chain joins TRBV15 to TRBJ2-2, with D possibly matching TRBD2 (5 bases). The germline V and J ends were trimmed by 2 bases and 8 bases, with 15 bases remaining between them. The CDR3 covers 15 residues. Per germline, CDR1 LNHNV and CDR2 YYDKDF (reference sequence). CDR3 sequence: CATSRSRAILGELFF. CDR3 DNA: TGTGCCACCAGCAGATCGCGGGCCATCCTGGGGGAGCTGTTTTTT.

This chain connects TRBV5-6 to TRBJ2-2; D may be TRBD1 (5 bases). Germline V lookup: CDR1 SGHDT, CDR2 YYEEEE. This CDR3 comprises 13 residues. Trimming cost V 5 bases and J 6 bases, with 11 bases left between them. CDR3 loop: CASRQWGAGELFF. In DNA, the CDR3 is TGTGCCAGCAGGCAATGGGGCGCCGGGGAGCTGTTTTTT.

The chain carries TRBV27 and TRBJ2-5, with 12 bases matching TRBD1. CDR3 length: 14 residues. The V gene's germline CDR1 is MNHEY and CDR2 SMNVEV (reference sequence). After removal of 4 bases from V and 5 bases from J, the junction contained 2 bases not matched to a gene. Here the CDR3 reads CASSSGTGGETQYF. The CDR3 nucleotides read TGTGCCAGCAGTTCCGGGACAGGGGGCGAGACCCAGTACTTC.

This clonotype was seen repeatedly, ten times or more. The V call is TRBV20-1, the J call TRBJ2-1; D not resolved. There are 15 residues in the CDR3. Per the germline V gene, CDR1 is DFQATT and CDR2 is SNEGSKA (reference sequence). Trimming removed 6 bases from V and 0 bases from J, with 15 bases in between. Written as DNA, the CDR3 is TGCAGTGCCGGAAACCAAATGAGCTCCTACAATGAGCAGTTCTTC. It translates to CSAGNQMSSYNEQFF.

The chain has TRBV20-1 and TRBJ2-7; weak D call: TRBD2 (6 bases). Germline CDR1 and CDR2: DFQATT and SNEGSKA (reference sequence). This CDR3 is built from 14 residues. V was shortened by 5 bases and J by 4 bases, with 18 bases between the two germline ends. The CDR3 DNA reads as TGCAGTGCTTCCGGACACTGGGGAGGATACGAGCAGTACGTC. It translates to CSASGHWGGYEQYV.

This sequence joins TRBV5-4 and TRBJ2-5; 10 nucleotides align to TRBD1. Germline CDR1 reads SGHNT; CDR2 reads YYREEE (reference sequence). The CDR3 runs 15 residues. Germline trimming cut 4 bases from V and 3 bases from J; bases unmatched to any gene: 6. In nucleotides, the CDR3 is TGTGCCAGCAGCCCACCGGACAGGGGGAAAGAGACCCAGTACTTC. This codes for CASSPPDRGKETQYF. The full variable domain, its missing parts supplied by reference TRBV5-4 and TRBJ2-5, is ETGVTQSPTHLIKTRGQQVTLRCSSQSGHNTVSWYQQALGQGPQFIFQYYREEENGRGNFPPRFSGLQFPNYSSELNVNALELDDSALYLCASSPPDRGKETQYFGPGTRLLVL.